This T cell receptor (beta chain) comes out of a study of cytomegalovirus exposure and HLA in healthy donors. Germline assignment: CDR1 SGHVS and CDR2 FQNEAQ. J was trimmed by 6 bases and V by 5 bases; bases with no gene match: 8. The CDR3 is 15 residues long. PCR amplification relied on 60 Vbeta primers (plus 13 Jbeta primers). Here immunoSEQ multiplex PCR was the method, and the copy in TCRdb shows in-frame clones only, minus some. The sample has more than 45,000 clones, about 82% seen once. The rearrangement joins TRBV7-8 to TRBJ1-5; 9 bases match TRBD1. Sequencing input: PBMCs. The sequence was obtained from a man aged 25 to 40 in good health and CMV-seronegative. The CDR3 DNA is TGTGCCAGCAGCCTCAACAGGGGGCCGAGTCAGCCCCAGCATTTT. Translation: CASSLNRGPSQPQHF.